This section outlines one T cell receptor (beta chain) sequence together with its context. CDR3 length: 13 residues. With 8 bases removed from V and 7 bases from J, the gap between germline ends came to 17 bases. CDR1 MNHEY and CDR2 SMNVEV come from the germline V gene (reference sequence). The assay was immunoSEQ multiplex PCR, and TCRdb's table has in-frame clones only and misses some. In the table there are 40,000 to 55,000 clones, 91% of which are singletons. The entry originates in a study of T cell changes during pregnancy in multiple sclerosis. The chain is built from TRBV27 and TRBJ1-1, with unresolved D. This TCR was recovered from a female donor with multiple sclerosis, enrolled in a pregnancy study. The material sequenced was CD8+ T cells from peripheral blood mononuclear cells, taken in the second trimester of pregnancy. Here the CDR3 reads CASFFGGSHEAFF. For the CDR3, the DNA is TGTGCCAGCTTTTTTGGAGGGTCCCATGAAGCTTTCTTT.